The clone carrying this TCR beta chain was found a few times. Its antigen is currently unknown. This entry belongs to a study of blood T cells in healthy people across ages. Every donor gave 9 to 10 milliliters of peripheral blood. Total RNA was extracted at no less than 6 micrograms per sample. A second PCR of roughly 7 to 11 cycles used a sample-barcoded 5' primer and a J-beta primer mix. TCRdb redid the calling of the 5' RACE reads with MiXCR, one entry per CDR3 protein. In the table there are over 950,000 distinct CDR3 sequences, around two fifths of which are singletons. General observations from the study: Diversity figures based on one million T cells were deemed too low. More naive CD4+ cells and higher diversity were found in long-lived than in aged donors.

The material sequenced was blood. The sequence derives from a young man in good health.

The DNA of the CDR3 is TGCGCCAGCAGCTTGGGTTCGTCTGGCACTGAAGCTTTCTTT. This encodes CASSLGSSGTEAFF. This chain uses TRBV5-1 with TRBJ1-1; no firm D call. Germline V gene sequence: CDR1 SGHRS, CDR2 YFSETQ. The V and J ends lost 0 bases and 4 bases respectively, with 10 bases between them. The CDR3 covers 14 residues.